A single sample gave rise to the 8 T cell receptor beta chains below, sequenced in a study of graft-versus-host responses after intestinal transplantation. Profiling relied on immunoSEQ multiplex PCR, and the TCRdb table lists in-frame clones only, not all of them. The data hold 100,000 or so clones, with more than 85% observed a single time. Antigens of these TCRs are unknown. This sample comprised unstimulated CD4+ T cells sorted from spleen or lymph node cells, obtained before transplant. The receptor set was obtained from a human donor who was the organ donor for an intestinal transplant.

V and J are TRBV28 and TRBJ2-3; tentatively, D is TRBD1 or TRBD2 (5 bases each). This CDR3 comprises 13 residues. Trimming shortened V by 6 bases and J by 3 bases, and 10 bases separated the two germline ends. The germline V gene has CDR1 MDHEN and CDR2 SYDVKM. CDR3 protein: CASSPGTTDTQYF. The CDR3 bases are TGTGCCAGCAGCCCTGGGACGACAGATACGCAGTATTTT.

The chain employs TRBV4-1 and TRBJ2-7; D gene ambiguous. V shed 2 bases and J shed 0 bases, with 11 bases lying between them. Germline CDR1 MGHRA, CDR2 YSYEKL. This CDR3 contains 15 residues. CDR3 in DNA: TGCGCCAGCAGCCAACGCTCCGGCGCCTCCTACGAGCAGTACTTC. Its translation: CASSQRSGASYEQYF.

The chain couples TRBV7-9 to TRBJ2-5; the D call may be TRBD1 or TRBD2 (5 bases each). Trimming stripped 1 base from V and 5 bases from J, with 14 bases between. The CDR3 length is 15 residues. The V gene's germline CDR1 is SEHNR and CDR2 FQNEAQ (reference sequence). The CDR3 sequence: CASSLDEGTRETQYF. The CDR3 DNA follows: TGTGCCAGCAGCTTAGACGAGGGGACCAGGGAGACCCAGTACTTC. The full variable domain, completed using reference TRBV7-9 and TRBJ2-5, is DTGVSQNPRHKITKRGQNVTFRCDPISEHNRLYWYRQTLGQGPEFLTYFQNEAQLEKSRLLSDRFSAERPKGSFSTLEIQRTEQGDSAMYLCASSLDEGTRETQYFGPGTRLLVL.

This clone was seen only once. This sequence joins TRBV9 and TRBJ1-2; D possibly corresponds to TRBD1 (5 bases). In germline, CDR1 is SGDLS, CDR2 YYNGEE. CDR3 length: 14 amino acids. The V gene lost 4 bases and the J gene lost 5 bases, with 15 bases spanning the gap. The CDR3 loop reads CASSPNPGTYGYTF. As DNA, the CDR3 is TGTGCCAGCAGCCCTAACCCCGGGACTTATGGCTACACCTTC.

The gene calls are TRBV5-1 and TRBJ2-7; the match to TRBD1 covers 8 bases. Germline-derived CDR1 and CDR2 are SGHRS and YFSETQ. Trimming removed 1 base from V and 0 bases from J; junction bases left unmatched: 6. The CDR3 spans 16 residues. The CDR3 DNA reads TGCGCCAGCAGCTTGAGGACAGGGCCGAGCTCCTACGAGCAGTACTTC. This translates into CASSLRTGPSSYEQYF.

In DNA, the CDR3 is TGCGCCAGCAGCCATGACCAGGGGGCCCAGCCCCAGCATTTT. Protein sequence: CASSHDQGAQPQHF. V usage is TRBV4-1 and J usage is TRBJ1-5; 8 bases fit TRBD1. Trimming took 3 bases from V and 7 from J; bases not matched to a gene: 5. CDR1 is MGHRA and CDR2 is YSYEKL in the germline V gene. The CDR3 has 14 residues.

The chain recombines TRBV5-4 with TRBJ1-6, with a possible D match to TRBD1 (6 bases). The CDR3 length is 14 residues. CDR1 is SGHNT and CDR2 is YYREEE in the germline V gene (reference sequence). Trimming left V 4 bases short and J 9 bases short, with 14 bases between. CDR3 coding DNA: TGTGCCAGCAGCAGGACAGCCGGAGGTTCACCCCTCCACTTT. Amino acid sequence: CASSRTAGGSPLHF.

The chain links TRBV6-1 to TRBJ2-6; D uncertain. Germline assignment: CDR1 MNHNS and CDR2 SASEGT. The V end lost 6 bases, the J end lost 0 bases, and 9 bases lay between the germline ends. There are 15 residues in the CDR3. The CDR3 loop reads CASRKDLSGANVLTF. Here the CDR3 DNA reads TGTGCCAGCAGGAAAGACCTCTCTGGGGCCAACGTCCTGACTTTC.